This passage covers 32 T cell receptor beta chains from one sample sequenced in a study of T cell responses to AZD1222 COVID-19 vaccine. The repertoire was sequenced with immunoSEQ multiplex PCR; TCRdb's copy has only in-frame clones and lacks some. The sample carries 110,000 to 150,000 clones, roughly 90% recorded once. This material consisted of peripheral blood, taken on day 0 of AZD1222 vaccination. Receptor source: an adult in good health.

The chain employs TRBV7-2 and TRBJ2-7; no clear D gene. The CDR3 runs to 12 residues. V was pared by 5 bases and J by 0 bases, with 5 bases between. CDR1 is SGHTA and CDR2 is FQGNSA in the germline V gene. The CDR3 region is CASSESSYEQYF. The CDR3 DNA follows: TGTGCCAGCAGCGAGAGCTCCTACGAGCAGTACTTC. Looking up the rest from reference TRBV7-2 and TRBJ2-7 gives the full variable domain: GAGVSQSPSNKVTEKGKDVELRCDPISGHTALYWYRQSLGQGLEFLIYFQGNSAPDKSGLPSDRFSAERTGGSVSTLTIQRTQQEDSAVYLCASSESSYEQYFGPGTRLTVT.

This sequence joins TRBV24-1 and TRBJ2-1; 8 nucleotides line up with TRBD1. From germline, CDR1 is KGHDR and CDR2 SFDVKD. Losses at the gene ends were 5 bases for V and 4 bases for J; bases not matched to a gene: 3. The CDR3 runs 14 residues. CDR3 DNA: TGTGCCACCAGTGCCAGGGGGCGGTACAATGAGCAGTTCTTC. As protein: CATSARGRYNEQFF.

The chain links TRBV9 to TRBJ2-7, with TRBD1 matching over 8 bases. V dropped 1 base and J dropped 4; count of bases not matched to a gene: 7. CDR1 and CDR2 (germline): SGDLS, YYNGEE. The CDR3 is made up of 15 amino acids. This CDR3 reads CASSVSGTGGYEQYF. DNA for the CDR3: TGTGCCAGCAGCGTATCCGGGACAGGCGGTTACGAGCAGTACTTC.

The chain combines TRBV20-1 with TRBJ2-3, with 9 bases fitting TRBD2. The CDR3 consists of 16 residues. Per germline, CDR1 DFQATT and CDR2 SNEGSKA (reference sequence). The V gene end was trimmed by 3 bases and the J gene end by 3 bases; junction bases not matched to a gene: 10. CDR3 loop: CSASPIGSGSTDTQYF. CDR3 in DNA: TGCAGTGCTAGTCCCATCGGTAGCGGGAGTACAGATACGCAGTATTTT.

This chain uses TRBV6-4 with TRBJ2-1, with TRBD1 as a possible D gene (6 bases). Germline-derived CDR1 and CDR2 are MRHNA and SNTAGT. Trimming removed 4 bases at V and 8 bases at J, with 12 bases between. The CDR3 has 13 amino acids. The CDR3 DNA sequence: TGTGCCAGCAGTGCCTCTGGGGGCCATGAGCAGTTCTTC. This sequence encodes CASSASGGHEQFF.

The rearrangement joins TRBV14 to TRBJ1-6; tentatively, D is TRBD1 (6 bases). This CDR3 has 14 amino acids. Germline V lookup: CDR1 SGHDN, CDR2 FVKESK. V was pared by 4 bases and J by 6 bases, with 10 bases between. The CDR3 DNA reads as TGTGCCAGCAGCCTTGGACAGATTAATTCACCCCTCCACTTT. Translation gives CASSLGQINSPLHF.

This CDR3 reads CASSPRQGAASNYGYTF. The CDR3 DNA follows: TGTGCCAGCAGCCCCAGGCAGGGGGCGGCCTCTAACTATGGCTACACCTTC. The chain links TRBV3-1 (or the pseudogene TRBV3-2) to TRBJ1-2; TRBD1 matches 8 bases. The CDR3 has 17 residues. Germline assignment: CDR1 LGHDT and CDR2 YNNKEL (reference sequence). V lost 4 bases to trimming and J lost 0 bases; unmatched junction nucleotides: 10.

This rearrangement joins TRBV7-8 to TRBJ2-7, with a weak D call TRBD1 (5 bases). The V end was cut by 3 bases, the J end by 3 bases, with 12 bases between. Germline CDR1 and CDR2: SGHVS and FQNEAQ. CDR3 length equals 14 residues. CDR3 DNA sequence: TGTGCCAGCAGCTTTAGGGAAGGGGACTACGAGCAGTACTTC. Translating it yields CASSFREGDYEQYF.

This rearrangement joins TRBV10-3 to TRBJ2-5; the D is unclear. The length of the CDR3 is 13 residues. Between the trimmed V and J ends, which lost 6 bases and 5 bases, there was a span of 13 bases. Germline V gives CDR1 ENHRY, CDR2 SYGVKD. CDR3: CAISHGGWETQYF. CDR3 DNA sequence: TGTGCCATCAGCCACGGTGGGTGGGAGACCCAGTACTTC.

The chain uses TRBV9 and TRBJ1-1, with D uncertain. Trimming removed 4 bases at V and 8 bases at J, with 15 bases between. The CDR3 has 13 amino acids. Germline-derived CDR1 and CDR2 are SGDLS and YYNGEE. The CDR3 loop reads CASSPLPEGEAFF. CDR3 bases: TGTGCCAGCAGCCCCTTGCCTGAGGGCGAAGCTTTCTTT.

The CDR3 loop is CASSLGTGAYNEQFF. CDR3 in DNA: TGTGCCAGCAGTTTAGGGACAGGGGCGTACAATGAGCAGTTCTTC. The V call is TRBV27, the J call TRBJ2-1; 10 nucleotides align to TRBD1. The J segment lost 4 bases and the V segment lost 2 bases, leaving 2 bases of the junction unmatched. This CDR3 spans 15 amino acids. CDR1 and CDR2 (germline): MNHEY, SMNVEV (reference sequence).

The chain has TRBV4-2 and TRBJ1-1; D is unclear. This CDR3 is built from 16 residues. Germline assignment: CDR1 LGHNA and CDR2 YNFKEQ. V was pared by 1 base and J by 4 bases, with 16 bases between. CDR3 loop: CASSQGSGSGGTEAFF. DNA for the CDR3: TGTGCCAGCAGCCAAGGATCGGGGTCGGGTGGCACTGAAGCTTTCTTT.

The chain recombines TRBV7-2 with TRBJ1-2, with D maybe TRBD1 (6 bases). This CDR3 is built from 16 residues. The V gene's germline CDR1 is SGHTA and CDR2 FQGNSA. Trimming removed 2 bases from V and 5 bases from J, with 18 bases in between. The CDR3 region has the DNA TGTGCCAGCAGCTTATATACCGGAGGTCAGGGGTATGGCTACACCTTC. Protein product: CASSLYTGGQGYGYTF.

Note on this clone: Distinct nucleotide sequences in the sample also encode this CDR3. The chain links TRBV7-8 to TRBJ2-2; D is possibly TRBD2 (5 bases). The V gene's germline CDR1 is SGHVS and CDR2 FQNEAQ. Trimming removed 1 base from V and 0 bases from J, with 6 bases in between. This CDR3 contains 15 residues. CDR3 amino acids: CASSLGLSNTGELFF. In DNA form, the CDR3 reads TGTGCCAGCAGCTTAGGACTATCGAACACCGGGGAGCTGTTTTTT.

CDR3 residues: CAWSLNAPLGNTIYF. DNA of the CDR3: TGTGCCTGGAGTTTAAACGCTCCCTTAGGAAACACCATATATTTT. The chain combines TRBV30 with TRBJ1-3; no clear D gene. Germline V lookup: CDR1 GTSNPN, CDR2 SVGIG (reference sequence). V lost 2 bases to trimming and J lost 4 bases, with 15 bases between them. This CDR3 contains 15 residues.

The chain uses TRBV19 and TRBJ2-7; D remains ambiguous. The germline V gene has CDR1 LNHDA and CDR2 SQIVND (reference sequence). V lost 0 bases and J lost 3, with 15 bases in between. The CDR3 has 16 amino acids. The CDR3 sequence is CASSIDFVGLGYEQYF. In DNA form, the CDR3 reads TGTGCCAGTAGTATAGATTTTGTGGGGTTAGGCTACGAGCAGTACTTC.

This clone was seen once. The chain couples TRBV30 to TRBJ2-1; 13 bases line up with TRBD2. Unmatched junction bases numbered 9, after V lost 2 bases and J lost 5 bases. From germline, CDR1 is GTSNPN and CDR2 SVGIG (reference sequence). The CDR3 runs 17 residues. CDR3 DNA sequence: TGTGCCTGGAGTTCTCACTCGGGACTAGCGGGAAACAATGAGCAGTTCTTC. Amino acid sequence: CAWSSHSGLAGNNEQFF.

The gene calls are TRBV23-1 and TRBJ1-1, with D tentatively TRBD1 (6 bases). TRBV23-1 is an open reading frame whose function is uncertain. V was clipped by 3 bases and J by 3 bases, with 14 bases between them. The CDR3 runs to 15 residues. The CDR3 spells CASSHRSGGHTEAFF. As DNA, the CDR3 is TGCGCCAGCAGTCACCGCTCCGGGGGGCACACTGAAGCTTTCTTT.

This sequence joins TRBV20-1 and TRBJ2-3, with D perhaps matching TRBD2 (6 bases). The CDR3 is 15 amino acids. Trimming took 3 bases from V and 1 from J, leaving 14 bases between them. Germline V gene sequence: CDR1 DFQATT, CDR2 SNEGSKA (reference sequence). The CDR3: CSASNTGVGTDTQYF. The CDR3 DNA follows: TGCAGTGCTAGTAACACGGGAGTAGGCACAGATACGCAGTATTTT.

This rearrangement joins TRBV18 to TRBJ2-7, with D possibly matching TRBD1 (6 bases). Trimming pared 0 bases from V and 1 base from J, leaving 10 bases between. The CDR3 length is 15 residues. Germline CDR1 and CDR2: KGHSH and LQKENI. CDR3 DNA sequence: TGTGCCAGCTCACCACCGGCCAGGGGATCCTACGAGCAGTACTTC. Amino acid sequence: CASSPPARGSYEQYF. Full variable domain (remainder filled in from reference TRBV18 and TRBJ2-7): NAGVMQNPRHLVRRRGQEARLRCSPMKGHSHVYWYRQLPEEGLKFMVYLQKENIIDESGMPKERFSAEFPKEGPSILRIQQVVRGDSAAYFCASSPPARGSYEQYFGPGTRLTVT.

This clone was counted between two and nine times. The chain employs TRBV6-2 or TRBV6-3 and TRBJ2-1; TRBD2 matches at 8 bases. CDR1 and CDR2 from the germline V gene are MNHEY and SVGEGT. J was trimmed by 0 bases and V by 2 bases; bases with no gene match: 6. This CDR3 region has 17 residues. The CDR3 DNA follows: TGTGCCAGCAGTTACGATAGCGGGATCAGCTCCTACAATGAGCAGTTCTTC. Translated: CASSYDSGISSYNEQFF.

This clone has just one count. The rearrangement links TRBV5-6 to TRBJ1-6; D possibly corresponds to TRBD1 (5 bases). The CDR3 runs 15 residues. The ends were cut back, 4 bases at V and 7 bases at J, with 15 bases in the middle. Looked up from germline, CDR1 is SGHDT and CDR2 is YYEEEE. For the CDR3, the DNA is TGTGCCAGCAGCGATGCGGGACGCCAAAATTCACCCCTCCACTTT. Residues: CASSDAGRQNSPLHF.

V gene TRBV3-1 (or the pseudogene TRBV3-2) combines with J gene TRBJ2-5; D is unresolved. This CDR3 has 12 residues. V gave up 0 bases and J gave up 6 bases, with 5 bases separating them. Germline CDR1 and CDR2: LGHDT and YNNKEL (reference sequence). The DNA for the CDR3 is TGTGCCAGCAGCCAAGAAAGGAAGACCCAGTACTTC. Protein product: CASSQERKTQYF.

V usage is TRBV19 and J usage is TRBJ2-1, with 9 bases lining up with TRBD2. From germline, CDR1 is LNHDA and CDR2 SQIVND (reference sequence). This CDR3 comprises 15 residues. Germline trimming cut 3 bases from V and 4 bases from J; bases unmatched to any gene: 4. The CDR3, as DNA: TGTGCCAGTAGTATCGGAACTAGCGGGTACAATGAGCAGTTCTTC. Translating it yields CASSIGTSGYNEQFF.

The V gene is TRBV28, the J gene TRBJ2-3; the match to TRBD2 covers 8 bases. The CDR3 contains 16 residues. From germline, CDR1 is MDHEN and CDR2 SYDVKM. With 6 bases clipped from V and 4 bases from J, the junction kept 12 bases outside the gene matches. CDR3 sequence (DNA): TGTGCCAGCAGGCCCCCGGCGGGGGGCGGCGCAGATACGCAGTATTTT. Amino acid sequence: CASRPPAGGGADTQYF.

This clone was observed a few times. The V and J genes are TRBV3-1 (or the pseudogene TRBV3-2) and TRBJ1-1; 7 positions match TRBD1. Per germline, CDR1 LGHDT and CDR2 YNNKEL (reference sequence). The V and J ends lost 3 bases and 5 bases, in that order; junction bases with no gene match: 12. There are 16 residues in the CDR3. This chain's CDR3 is CASSQKSGTARTEAFF. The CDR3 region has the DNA TGTGCCAGCAGCCAGAAATCCGGGACAGCTCGGACTGAAGCTTTCTTT.

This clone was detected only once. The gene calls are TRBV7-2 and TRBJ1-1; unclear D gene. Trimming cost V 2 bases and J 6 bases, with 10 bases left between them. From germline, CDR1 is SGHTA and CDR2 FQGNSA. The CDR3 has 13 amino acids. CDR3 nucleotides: TGTGCCAGCAGCTTACTTGGAAGCTCTGAAGCTTTCTTT. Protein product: CASSLLGSSEAFF.

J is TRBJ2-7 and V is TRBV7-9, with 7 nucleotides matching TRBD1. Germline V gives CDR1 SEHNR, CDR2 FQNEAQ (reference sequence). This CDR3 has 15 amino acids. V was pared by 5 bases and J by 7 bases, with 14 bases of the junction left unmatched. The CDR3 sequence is CASSHRDSRPGEQYF. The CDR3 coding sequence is TGTGCCAGCAGCCACCGGGACAGTAGACCCGGGGAGCAGTACTTC.

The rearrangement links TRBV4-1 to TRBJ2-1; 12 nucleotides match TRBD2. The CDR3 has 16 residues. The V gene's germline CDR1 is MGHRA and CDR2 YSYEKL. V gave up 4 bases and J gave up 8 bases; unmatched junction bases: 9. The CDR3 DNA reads TGCGCCAGCAGCCCCCCACTAGCGGGAGGTACCGATGAGCAGTTCTTC. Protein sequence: CASSPPLAGGTDEQFF.

CDR3 DNA: TGTGCCCTTGGGTCGGCTAATGAAAAACTGTTTTTT. Translated: CALGSANEKLFF. This chain uses TRBV30 with TRBJ1-4; D uncertain. Per the germline V gene, CDR1 is GTSNPN and CDR2 is SVGIG (reference sequence). Trimming shortened V by 8 bases and J by 3 bases, and 10 bases separated the two germline ends. The CDR3 consists of 12 residues. The whole variable domain, remainder taken from reference TRBV30 and TRBJ1-4, is SQTIHQWPATLVQPVGSPLSLECTVEGTSNPNLYWYRQAAGRGLQLLFYSVGIGQISSEVPQNLSASRPQDRQFILSSKKLLLSDSGFYLCALGSANEKLFFGSGTQLSVL.

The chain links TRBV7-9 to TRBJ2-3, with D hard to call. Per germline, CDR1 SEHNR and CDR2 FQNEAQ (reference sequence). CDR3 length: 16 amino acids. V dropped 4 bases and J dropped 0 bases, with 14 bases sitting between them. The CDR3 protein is CASSSYTKPSTDTQYF. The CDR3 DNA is TGTGCCAGCAGCTCCTACACTAAACCTAGCACAGATACGCAGTATTTT.

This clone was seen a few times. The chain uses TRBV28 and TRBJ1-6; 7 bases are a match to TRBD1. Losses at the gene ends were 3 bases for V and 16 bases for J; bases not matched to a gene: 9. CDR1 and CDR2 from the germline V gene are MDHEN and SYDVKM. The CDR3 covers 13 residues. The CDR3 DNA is TGTGCCAGCAGTTTCCTCGGGGGACAGCTTCTCCACTTT. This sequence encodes CASSFLGGQLLHF.